This T cell receptor (beta chain) is drawn from a study of shared clonotypes between healthy human individuals. Study details: Per donor, three plates held CD4 naive cells, three held CD4 memory, two held CD8 naive and one held CD8 memory. Whole-study results and caveats: Shared clonotypes across all four donors exceeded non-shared ones in generation probability. Estimated richness values were generally larger in naive subsets than in memory subsets.

Here immunoSEQ multiplex PCR was the method, and the copy in TCRdb shows in-frame clones only, minus some. The sample has under 2,000,000 clones, over 85% seen once. Regarding this clone: Its target is unknown.

It was CD45RO-negative cells, positively selected for CCR7, that made up naive CD8 cells, with terminally differentiated effector memory CD45RA+ cells excluded. Sequencing was done on a sample of naive CD8+ T cells sorted from blood. The sequence came from a man younger than 30 in good health.

DNA of the CDR3: TGTGCCAGCAGTTTATCCGACCGGGCGGCTAGCACAGATACGCAGTATTTT. It translates to CASSLSDRAASTDTQYF. The rearrangement joins TRBV27 to TRBJ2-3; no clear D. The germline V and J ends were trimmed by 0 bases and 0 bases, with 13 bases remaining between them. Germline V lookup: CDR1 MNHEY, CDR2 SMNVEV (reference sequence). This CDR3 is built from 17 residues.